The 29 T cell receptor beta chains given below trace back to one sample, sequenced in a study of blood T cell repertoires in COVID-19. TCRdb's copy holds only in-frame clones and misses some; the assay was immunoSEQ multiplex PCR. The data hold around 300,000 clones, with over 85% observed a single time. Material for sequencing was PBMCs or T cells enriched from blood (not recorded which). The receptor set was obtained from a woman aged 25-40 years who had recovered from COVID-19.

J is TRBJ1-2 and V is TRBV11-2; 7 nucleotides agree with TRBD1. Germline V CDR1 and CDR2: SGHAT, FQNNGV. This CDR3 is built from 15 residues. The ends lost 0 bases at V and 2 bases at J; junction bases unmatched: 3. CDR3 nucleotides: TGTGCCAGCAGCTTAGAGAGGGGGCTGAACTATGGCTACACCTTC. It specifies CASSLERGLNYGYTF.

This clone was counted between two and nine times. V usage is TRBV27 and J usage is TRBJ2-7, with D possibly TRBD1 on 6 matching bases. V was trimmed by 7 bases and J by 2 bases, leaving 15 bases between them. CDR3 length: 14 residues. Germline V gives CDR1 MNHEY, CDR2 SMNVEV (reference sequence). CDR3 region: CASNPRGTTYEQYF. DNA for the CDR3: TGTGCCAGCAACCCCAGGGGAACTACCTACGAGCAGTACTTC.

The genes are TRBV30 and TRBJ2-3; D may be TRBD2 (6 bases). Looked up from germline, CDR1 is GTSNPN and CDR2 is SVGIG (reference sequence). This CDR3 region has 17 residues. The V end was cut by 0 bases, the J end by 2 bases, with 18 bases between. The CDR3 is CAWSVRWRGGLTDTQYF. In DNA form, the CDR3 reads TGTGCCTGGAGTGTTCGGTGGCGGGGAGGCCTCACAGATACGCAGTATTTT. The full variable domain, with the rest looked up from reference TRBV30 and TRBJ2-3, is SQTIHQWPATLVQPVGSPLSLECTVEGTSNPNLYWYRQAAGRGLQLLFYSVGIGQISSEVPQNLSASRPQDRQFILSSKKLLLSDSGFYLCAWSVRWRGGLTDTQYFGPGTRLTVL.

The chain uses TRBV28 and TRBJ2-3, with D perhaps matching TRBD1 (5 bases). The CDR3 spans 12 residues. Trimming took 9 bases from V and 3 from J, leaving 10 bases between them. Germline V gene data show CDR1 as MDHEN and CDR2 as SYDVKM. The DNA for the CDR3 is TGTGCCAGTATGGGGCTAACAGATACGCAGTATTTT. As protein: CASMGLTDTQYF.

The chain carries TRBV2 and TRBJ2-5, with TRBD2 identical over 12 bases. V lost 6 bases and J lost 5; bases outside the gene matches: 7. The CDR3 sequence is 15 residues long. Germline assignment: CDR1 SNHLY and CDR2 FYNNEI. The CDR3, as DNA: TGTGCCAGCAGACGACTAGCGGGAGTCGTGGAGACCCAGTACTTC. This encodes CASRRLAGVVETQYF.

The rearrangement joins TRBV10-3 to TRBJ1-4; TRBD1 aligns across 7 bases. The CDR3 runs to 15 residues. Unmatched junction bases numbered 2, after V lost 2 bases and J lost 2 bases. Germline assignment: CDR1 ENHRY and CDR2 SYGVKD. As DNA, the CDR3 is TGTGCCATCAGTGAGGACAGGGCCACTAATGAAAAACTGTTTTTT. This translates into CAISEDRATNEKLFF.

In this sample, this clone turned up a few times. CDR3: CAWTRDYRNTIYF. DNA for the CDR3: TGTGCCTGGACCCGGGACTATAGAAACACCATATATTTT. The chain carries TRBV30 and TRBJ1-3, with TRBD1 as a possible D gene (5 bases). Trimming shortened V by 4 bases and J by 5 bases, and 12 bases separated the two germline ends. The CDR3 contains 13 residues. Germline V gene lookup returns CDR1 GTSNPN and CDR2 SVGIG (reference sequence).

The V gene is TRBV11-2, the J gene TRBJ2-1; tentative D call: TRBD2 (5 bases). Trimming cost V 7 bases and J 4 bases, with 17 bases left between them. The length of the CDR3 is 15 residues. From germline, CDR1 is SGHAT and CDR2 FQNNGV. The CDR3 spells CASTSSGIRYNEQFF. CDR3 nucleotides: TGTGCCAGCACCTCTTCGGGGATTAGGTACAATGAGCAGTTCTTC.

The chain recombines TRBV19 with TRBJ2-2; TRBD1 might be the D (6 bases). V was shortened by 3 bases and J by 6 bases, with 11 bases between the two germline ends. Per germline, CDR1 LNHDA and CDR2 SQIVND (reference sequence). There are 14 residues in the CDR3. This CDR3 reads CASSMGRGSGELFF. In DNA form, the CDR3 reads TGTGCCAGTAGTATGGGCAGGGGTTCCGGGGAGCTGTTTTTT.

The chain joins TRBV29-1 to TRBJ1-1; D not resolved. V shed 5 bases and J shed 4 bases, with 17 bases lying between them. CDR3 length: 14 amino acids. Germline-derived CDR1 and CDR2 are SQVTM and ANQGSEA. CDR3: CSVLLPNEGTEAFF. The CDR3 DNA reads as TGCAGCGTTCTTTTACCCAACGAGGGCACTGAAGCTTTCTTT.

The sample holds a few counts of this clone. The gene calls are TRBV29-1 and TRBJ1-1; the D is unclear. The CDR3 extends over 12 amino acids. V gave up 3 bases and J gave up 1 base, with 6 bases separating them. Germline V gives CDR1 SQVTM, CDR2 ANQGSEA. The CDR3 loop reads CSVDTGNTEAFF. The CDR3 nucleotides are TGCAGCGTTGACACGGGGAACACTGAAGCTTTCTTT.

The rearrangement joins TRBV5-1 to TRBJ1-6, with 7 bases aligning to TRBD1. The CDR3 totals 15 residues. Per germline, CDR1 SGHRS and CDR2 YFSETQ. J was trimmed by 5 bases and V by 0 bases; bases with no gene match: 2. CDR3 region: CASSLEGANNSPLHF. CDR3 DNA: TGCGCCAGCAGCTTGGAGGGGGCGAATAATTCACCCCTCCACTTT.

V usage is TRBV19 and J usage is TRBJ2-6; D unresolved. The V and J ends lost 5 bases and 2 bases respectively, with 7 bases between them. The CDR3 is made up of 14 amino acids. Germline CDR1 reads LNHDA; CDR2 reads SQIVND (reference sequence). In nucleotides, the CDR3 is TGTGCCAGTAGTTGGGCTGCTGGGGCCAACGTCCTGACTTTC. Translating gives CASSWAAGANVLTF.

This clone was found a few times. The rearrangement links TRBV6-5 to TRBJ1-5; D not resolved. This CDR3 has 14 amino acids. V gave up 4 bases and J gave up 5 bases, with 12 bases separating them. The germline gives CDR1 MNHEY, CDR2 SVGAGI. CDR3 region: CASSSHPRYQPQHF. The DNA of the CDR3 is TGTGCCAGCAGTTCTCACCCTCGGTATCAGCCCCAGCATTTT.

This chain uses TRBV4-2 with TRBJ2-1, with 15 bases aligning to TRBD2. The CDR3 contains 18 residues. CDR1 and CDR2 from the germline V gene are LGHNA and YNFKEQ. V lost 3 bases, J lost 8 bases, and 11 bases stayed unmatched. CDR3 sequence (DNA): TGTGCCAGCAGCCACCGGCCGGGACTAGCGGGAGGAGTGGATGAGCAGTTCTTC. This encodes CASSHRPGLAGGVDEQFF.

The chain has TRBV28 and TRBJ2-1, with D possibly being TRBD2 (5 bases). The germline CDR1 and CDR2 sequences are MDHEN and SYDVKM. V shed 6 bases and J shed 0 bases, with 12 bases lying between them. The CDR3 runs 15 residues. CDR3 bases: TGTGCCAGCAGGCTCATAGCGACCTCCTACAATGAGCAGTTCTTC. Protein: CASRLIATSYNEQFF.

The gene calls are TRBV7-3 and TRBJ1-1, with 7 bases matching TRBD1. Germline V gene data show CDR1 as SGHTA and CDR2 as FQGTGA. V dropped 5 bases and J dropped 0; count of bases not matched to a gene: 6. The CDR3 length is 15 residues. In DNA, the CDR3 is TGTGCCAGCAGCCGGGGGACAGCATTGAACACTGAAGCTTTCTTT. This gives the protein CASSRGTALNTEAFF. Together with reference TRBV7-3 and TRBJ1-1, the CDR3 gives the full variable domain: GAGVSQTPSNKVTEKGKYVELRCDPISGHTALYWYRQSLGQGPEFLIYFQGTGAADDSGLPNDRFFAVRPEGSVSTLKIQRTERGDSAVYLCASSRGTALNTEAFFGQGTRLTVV.

The CDR3 reads CASSSYRGDNYGYTF. Here the CDR3 DNA reads TGCGCCAGCAGCTCCTACAGGGGGGATAACTATGGCTACACCTTC. The chain combines TRBV5-1 with TRBJ1-2, with 8 bases that match TRBD1. Germline CDR1 is SGHRS and CDR2 is YFSETQ. The CDR3 runs to 15 residues. With 3 bases clipped from V and 1 base from J, the junction kept 5 bases outside the gene matches.

The CDR3 loop reads CASSLPGQGREKLFF. The CDR3 nucleotides read TGTGCCAGCAGCTTACCAGGACAGGGTAGGGAAAAACTGTTTTTT. This sequence joins TRBV7-9 and TRBJ1-4; TRBD1 matches at 8 bases. Germline loops: CDR1 SEHNR, CDR2 FQNEAQ (reference sequence). The CDR3 runs 15 residues. The J segment lost 8 bases and the V segment lost 2 bases, leaving 7 bases of the junction unmatched.

The chain is built from TRBV29-1 and TRBJ2-3; no firm D call. The ends were cut back, 6 bases at V and 0 bases at J, with 7 bases in the middle. Germline V lookup: CDR1 SQVTM, CDR2 ANQGSEA. This CDR3 is built from 12 residues. CDR3 coding DNA: TGCAGCGTAGCCCTTAGCACAGATACGCAGTATTTT. Translation gives CSVALSTDTQYF.

The chain employs TRBV28 and TRBJ2-1; 9 positions agree with TRBD2. Germline trimming cut 6 bases from V and 1 base from J; bases unmatched to any gene: 28. The CDR3 runs 23 residues. Germline lookup yields CDR1 MDHEN and CDR2 SYDVKM. CDR3 DNA: TGTGCCAGCAGCCCATTTCGTAGGGCCACCGGGACTAGCACGATTCGATCCTACAATGAGCAGTTCTTC. Amino acid sequence: CASSPFRRATGTSTIRSYNEQFF.

The chain couples TRBV18 to TRBJ2-7, with 9 bases that match TRBD2. Germline V gives CDR1 KGHSH, CDR2 LQKENI. The CDR3 sequence is 15 residues long. V shed 2 bases, J shed 2 bases, and the junction held 4 bases outside the gene matches. The CDR3 DNA is TGTGCCAGCTCACCAGCGGGAGGGTCCCCCTACGAGCAGTACTTC. As protein: CASSPAGGSPYEQYF.

This sequence joins TRBV7-2 and TRBJ1-2, with D tentatively TRBD1 (5 bases). The V and J ends lost 3 bases and 4 bases respectively, with 12 bases between them. Germline assignment: CDR1 SGHTA and CDR2 FQGNSA. This CDR3 has 14 amino acids. This chain's CDR3 is CASSFKPGLYGYTF. As DNA, the CDR3 is TGTGCCAGCAGCTTCAAACCGGGACTCTATGGCTACACCTTC.

This chain links TRBV5-6 with TRBJ2-4; tentatively, D is TRBD1 (6 bases). Germline CDR1 is SGHDT and CDR2 is YYEEEE. Trimming pared 1 base from V and 6 bases from J, leaving 11 bases between. The CDR3 has 14 residues. The CDR3 sequence: CASSLTGNINIQYF. CDR3 DNA sequence: TGTGCCAGCAGCTTGACAGGGAATATAAACATTCAGTACTTC.

The chain couples TRBV10-3 to TRBJ2-7; 9 bases are a match to TRBD1. Germline V gene data show CDR1 as ENHRY and CDR2 as SYGVKD. After removal of 7 bases from V and 0 bases from J, the junction contained 10 bases not matched to a gene. The CDR3 loop spans 16 amino acids. The CDR3, as DNA: TGTGCCATCAAGTTAGGTAGGGACAGGGACTCCTACGAGCAGTACTTC. It translates to CAIKLGRDRDSYEQYF.

This chain links TRBV9 with TRBJ1-1; TRBD1 matches 12 bases. Germline V gives CDR1 SGDLS, CDR2 YYNGEE. Trimming took 5 bases from V and 4 from J; bases not matched to a gene: 12. The CDR3 loop spans 17 amino acids. CDR3 sequence: CASSKTGTGGLGTEAFF. CDR3 in DNA: TGTGCCAGCAGTAAAACCGGGACAGGGGGCCTTGGCACTGAAGCTTTCTTT. Variable domain in full (rest from reference TRBV9 and TRBJ1-1): DSGVTQTPKHLITATGQRVTLRCSPRSGDLSVYWYQQSLDQGLQFLIQYYNGEERAKGNILERFSAQQFPDLHSELNLSSLELGDSALYFCASSKTGTGGLGTEAFFGQGTRLTVV.

The chain is built from TRBV5-4 and TRBJ1-2, with D maybe TRBD1 (5 bases). V was cut by 3 bases and J by 8 bases, with 11 bases left in between. Germline V gene sequence: CDR1 SGHNT, CDR2 YYREEE (reference sequence). CDR3 length: 12 amino acids. The CDR3 nucleotides are TGTGCCAGCAGCTGGGGCCCCAGGGGCTACACCTTC. Translating gives CASSWGPRGYTF.

The CDR3: CASSYLLNMGQTRRTEAFF. The CDR3 bases are TGTGCCAGCAGCTACCTATTAAATATGGGACAAACAAGGAGGACTGAAGCTTTCTTT. The V call is TRBV7-8, the J call TRBJ1-1; D might be TRBD1 (6 bases). Trimming pared 4 bases from V and 5 bases from J, leaving 29 bases between. Germline loops: CDR1 SGHVS, CDR2 FQNEAQ. The CDR3 contains 19 residues.

This CDR3 reads CASSYGTEKLFF. The CDR3 bases are TGTGCCAGCAGTTATGGGACAGAAAAACTGTTTTTT. The chain combines TRBV12-3 or TRBV12-4 with TRBJ1-4; D possibly corresponds to TRBD1 (6 bases). V gave up 4 bases and J gave up 8 bases, with 8 bases separating them. The CDR3 is 12 amino acids.